The 14 T cell receptor beta chains given below trace back to one sample, sequenced in a study of cytomegalovirus exposure and HLA in healthy donors. A multiplex PCR was run with 60 Vbeta primers and 13 Jbeta primers. The method was immunoSEQ multiplex PCR; TCRdb's version includes in-frame clones alone and lacks a portion of them. The sample lists around 140,000 clones, around nine tenths occurring once. The sample taken for sequencing was PBMCs. These receptors were taken from a woman aged 25 to 39 in good health and CMV-seronegative.

The gene calls are TRBV6-1 and TRBJ2-1; TRBD2 aligns across 8 bases. This CDR3 is built from 15 residues. Germline V lookup: CDR1 MNHNS, CDR2 SASEGT. V dropped 7 bases and J dropped 4; count of bases not matched to a gene: 9. The CDR3, as DNA: TGTGCCAGCAAATTACTAGCGGAAAGTTACAATGAGCAGTTCTTC. Amino acids: CASKLLAESYNEQFF.

The rearrangement links TRBV2 to TRBJ1-2; D is perhaps TRBD1 (5 bases). The V end lost 6 bases, the J end lost 2 bases, and 31 bases lay between the germline ends. This CDR3 contains 20 residues. Per the germline V gene, CDR1 is SNHLY and CDR2 is FYNNEI. CDR3 nucleotides: TGTGCCAGCAGCCACCCTATCTCGACAGAGGCCCCCTATGCAAACTATGGCTACACCTTC. It translates to CASSHPISTEAPYANYGYTF.

The chain is built from TRBV28 and TRBJ1-2, with TRBD1 matching 10 bases. The V segment lost 6 bases and the J segment 5 bases; nucleotides outside the gene matches: 9. This CDR3 region has 15 residues. The germline V gene has CDR1 MDHEN and CDR2 SYDVKM. DNA for the CDR3: TGTGCCAGCAGCCGGACAGGGGGTATGGTGTATGGCTACACCTTC. Its protein product is CASSRTGGMVYGYTF.

This rearrangement joins TRBV28 to TRBJ1-5; TRBD1 matches 7 bases. Trimming at V came to 3 bases and at J to 5 bases, leaving 4 bases not matched to a gene. CDR1 and CDR2 (germline): MDHEN, SYDVKM. The CDR3 covers 14 residues. DNA of the CDR3: TGTGCCAGCAGTTTGCACAGGGGCGATCAGCCCCAGCATTTT. Translating it yields CASSLHRGDQPQHF.

This sequence joins TRBV6-5 and TRBJ1-2, with D unclear. V was clipped by 6 bases and J by 8 bases, with 22 bases between them. The germline V gene has CDR1 MNHEY and CDR2 SVGAGI. The CDR3 loop spans 15 amino acids. The CDR3 loop is CASSSLGGPIGGYTF. CDR3 coding DNA: TGTGCCAGCAGCTCCCTGGGAGGCCCCATCGGGGGCTACACCTTC.

The chain recombines TRBV5-1 with TRBJ1-1, with D possibly matching TRBD1 (5 bases). This CDR3 contains 17 residues. With 0 bases removed from V and 3 bases from J, the gap between germline ends came to 18 bases. In germline, CDR1 is SGHRS, CDR2 YFSETQ. The CDR3 DNA reads as TGCGCCAGCAGCTTGGCCTCGGGCCTCTGGGGGGACACTGAAGCTTTCTTT. Amino acids: CASSLASGLWGDTEAFF.

The genes are TRBV29-1 and TRBJ2-1; D not certain. V was shortened by 6 bases and J by 2 bases, with 14 bases between the two germline ends. This CDR3 is built from 14 residues. Germline CDR1 and CDR2: SQVTM and ANQGSEA. DNA of the CDR3: TGCAGCGTCCAATGGCCTCTGACCTACAATGAGCAGTTCTTC. Translating gives CSVQWPLTYNEQFF.

The V gene is TRBV7-2, the J gene TRBJ2-3; 7 positions agree with TRBD2. Trimming cost V 1 base and J 7 bases; bases outside gene matches: 11. CDR3 length: 16 amino acids. Germline-derived CDR1 and CDR2 are SGHTA and FQGNSA. In nucleotides, the CDR3 is TGTGCCAGCAGCTTAGGGGGGGGAGGGCCGGAGTATACGCAGTATTTT. Residues: CASSLGGGGPEYTQYF.

The chain joins TRBV7-6 to TRBJ2-1, with 8 bases lining up with TRBD2. Germline CDR1 SGHVS, CDR2 FNYEAQ. CDR3 length: 16 amino acids. Trimming removed 6 bases from V and 3 bases from J; junction bases left unmatched: 10. The CDR3 nucleotides are TGTGCCAGCAGAGATACTCGCGGGAGGAACTACAATGAGCAGTTCTTC. Its protein product is CASRDTRGRNYNEQFF.

The genes are TRBV7-3 and TRBJ2-2, with 9 bases that match TRBD1. The junction had 8 bases not matched to a gene; V was cut back by 4 bases and J by 2 bases. Germline V gene sequence: CDR1 SGHTA, CDR2 FQGTGA. The length of the CDR3 is 17 residues. The CDR3 spells CASSSRPGQGNTGELFF. The CDR3, as DNA: TGTGCCAGCAGCTCCAGACCGGGACAGGGAAACACCGGGGAGCTGTTTTTT. Variable domain in full (rest from reference TRBV7-3 and TRBJ2-2): GAGVSQTPSNKVTEKGKYVELRCDPISGHTALYWYRQSLGQGPEFLIYFQGTGAADDSGLPNDRFFAVRPEGSVSTLKIQRTERGDSAVYLCASSSRPGQGNTGELFFGEGSRLTVL.

The chain is built from TRBV5-1 and TRBJ1-4, with 10 bases matching TRBD1. Trimming took 4 bases from V and 8 from J; bases not matched to a gene: 11. Germline V gene lookup returns CDR1 SGHRS and CDR2 YFSETQ. The CDR3 sequence is 16 residues long. CDR3 in DNA: TGCGCCAGCAGCCCGAGTACCGGGACAGGGGTCGAAAAACTGTTTTTT. Translating it yields CASSPSTGTGVEKLFF.

CDR3 sequence: CASRFDRPSPSYYEQYF. DNA of the CDR3: TGCGCCAGCAGGTTTGACAGGCCAAGCCCTTCTTACTACGAGCAGTACTTC. This chain links TRBV10-1 with TRBJ2-7; D might be TRBD1 (6 bases). Germline CDR1 WNHNN, CDR2 SYGVQD (reference sequence). The CDR3 extends over 17 amino acids. The V gene lost 6 bases and the J gene lost 3 bases, with 24 bases spanning the gap.

The chain couples TRBV5-5 to TRBJ1-3; D unclear. Trimming took off 3 bases at V and 4 bases at J, with 5 bases between the two ends. The CDR3 has 12 amino acids. The germline V gene has CDR1 SGHKS and CDR2 YYEKEE (reference sequence). The CDR3, as DNA: TGTGCCAGCAGCTCCGCGGGAAACACCATATATTTT. This encodes CASSSAGNTIYF.

V is TRBV12-2 and J is TRBJ1-2. TRBV12-2 is described as a pseudogene. The CDR3 totals 17 residues. The CDR3, as DNA: TGTGCAAGTCGCTTAGTAGGAGTGGAACATTGGGTCGGCGGCTACACCTTC. This codes for CASRLVGVEHWVGGYTF.